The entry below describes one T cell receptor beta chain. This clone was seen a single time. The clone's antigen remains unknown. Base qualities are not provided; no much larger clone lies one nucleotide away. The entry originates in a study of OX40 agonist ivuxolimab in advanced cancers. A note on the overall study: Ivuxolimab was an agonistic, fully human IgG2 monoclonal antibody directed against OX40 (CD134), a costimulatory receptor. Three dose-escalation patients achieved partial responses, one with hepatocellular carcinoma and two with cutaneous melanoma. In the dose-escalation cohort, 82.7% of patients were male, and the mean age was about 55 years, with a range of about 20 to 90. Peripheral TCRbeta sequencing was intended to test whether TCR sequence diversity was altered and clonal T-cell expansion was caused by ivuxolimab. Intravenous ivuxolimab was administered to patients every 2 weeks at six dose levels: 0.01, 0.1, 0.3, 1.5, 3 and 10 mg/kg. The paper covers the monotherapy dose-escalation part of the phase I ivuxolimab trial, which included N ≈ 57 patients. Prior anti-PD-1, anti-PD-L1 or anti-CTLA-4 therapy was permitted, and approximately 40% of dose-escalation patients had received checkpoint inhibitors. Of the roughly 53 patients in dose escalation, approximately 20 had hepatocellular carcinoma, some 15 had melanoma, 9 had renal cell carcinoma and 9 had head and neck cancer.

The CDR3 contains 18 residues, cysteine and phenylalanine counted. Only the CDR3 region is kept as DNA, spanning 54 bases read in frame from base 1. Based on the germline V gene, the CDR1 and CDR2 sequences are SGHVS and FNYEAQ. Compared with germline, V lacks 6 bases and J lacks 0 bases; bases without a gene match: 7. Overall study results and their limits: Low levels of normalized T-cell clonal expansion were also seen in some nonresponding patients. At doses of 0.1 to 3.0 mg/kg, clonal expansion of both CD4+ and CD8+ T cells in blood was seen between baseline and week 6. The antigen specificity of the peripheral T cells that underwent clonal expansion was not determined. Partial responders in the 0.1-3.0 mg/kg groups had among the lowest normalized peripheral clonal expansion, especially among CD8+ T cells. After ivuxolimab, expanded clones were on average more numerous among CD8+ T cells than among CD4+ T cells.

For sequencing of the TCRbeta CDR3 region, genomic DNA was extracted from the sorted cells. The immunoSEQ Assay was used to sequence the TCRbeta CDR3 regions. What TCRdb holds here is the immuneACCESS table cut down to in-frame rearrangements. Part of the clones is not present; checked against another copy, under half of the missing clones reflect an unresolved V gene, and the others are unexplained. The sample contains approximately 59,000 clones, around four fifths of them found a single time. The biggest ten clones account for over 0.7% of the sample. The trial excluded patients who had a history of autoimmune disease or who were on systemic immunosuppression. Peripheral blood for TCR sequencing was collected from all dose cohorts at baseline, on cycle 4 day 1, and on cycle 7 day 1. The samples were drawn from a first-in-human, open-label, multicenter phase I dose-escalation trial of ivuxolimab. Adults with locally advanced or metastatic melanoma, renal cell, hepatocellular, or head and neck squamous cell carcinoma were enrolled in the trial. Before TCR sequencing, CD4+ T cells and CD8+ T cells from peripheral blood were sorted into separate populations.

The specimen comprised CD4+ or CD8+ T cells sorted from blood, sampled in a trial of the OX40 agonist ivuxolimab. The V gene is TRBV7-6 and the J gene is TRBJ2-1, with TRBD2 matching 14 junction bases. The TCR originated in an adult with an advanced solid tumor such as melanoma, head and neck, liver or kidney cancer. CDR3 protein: CASRGLAGGRSSYNEQFF. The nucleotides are TGTGCCAGCAGAGGACTAGCGGGGGGAAGAAGCTCCTACAATGAGCAGTTCTTC.